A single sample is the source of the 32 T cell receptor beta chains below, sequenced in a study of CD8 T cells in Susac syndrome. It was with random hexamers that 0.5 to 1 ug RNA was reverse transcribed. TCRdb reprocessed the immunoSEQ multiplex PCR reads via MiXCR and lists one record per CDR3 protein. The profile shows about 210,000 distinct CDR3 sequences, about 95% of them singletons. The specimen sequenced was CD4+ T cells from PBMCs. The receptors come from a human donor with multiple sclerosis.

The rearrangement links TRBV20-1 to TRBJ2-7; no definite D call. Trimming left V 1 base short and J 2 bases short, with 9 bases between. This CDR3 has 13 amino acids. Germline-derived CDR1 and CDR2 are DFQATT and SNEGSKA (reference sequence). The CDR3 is CSARVVEPYEQYF. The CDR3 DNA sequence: TGCAGTGCTAGAGTGGTAGAACCCTACGAGCAGTACTTC.

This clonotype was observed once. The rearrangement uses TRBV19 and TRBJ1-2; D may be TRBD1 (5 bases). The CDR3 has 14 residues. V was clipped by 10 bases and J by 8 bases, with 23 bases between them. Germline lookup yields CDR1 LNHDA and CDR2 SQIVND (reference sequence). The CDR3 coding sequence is TGTGCCACCAGCGACCTCACAGGTCGATGGGGCTACACCTTC. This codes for CATSDLTGRWGYTF.

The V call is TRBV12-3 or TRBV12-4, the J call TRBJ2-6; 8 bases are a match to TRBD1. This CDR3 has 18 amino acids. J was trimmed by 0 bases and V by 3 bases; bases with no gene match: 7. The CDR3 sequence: CASSFGQGASSGANVLTF. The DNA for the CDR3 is TGTGCCAGCAGTTTCGGGCAGGGGGCTTCCTCTGGGGCCAACGTCCTGACTTTC.

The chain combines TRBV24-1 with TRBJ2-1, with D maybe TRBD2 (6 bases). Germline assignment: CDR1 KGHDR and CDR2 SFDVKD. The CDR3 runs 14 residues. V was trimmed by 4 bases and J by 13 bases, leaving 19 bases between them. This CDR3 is CATSDSGGELHQFF. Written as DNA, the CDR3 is TGTGCCACCAGTGACTCCGGGGGAGAGCTCCACCAGTTCTTC.

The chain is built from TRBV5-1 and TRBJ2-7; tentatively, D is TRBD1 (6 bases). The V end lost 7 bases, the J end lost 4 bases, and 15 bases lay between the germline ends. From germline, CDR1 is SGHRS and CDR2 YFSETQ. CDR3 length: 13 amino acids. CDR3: CASATGTGYEQYF. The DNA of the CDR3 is TGCGCCAGCGCAACAGGGACCGGTTACGAGCAGTACTTC.

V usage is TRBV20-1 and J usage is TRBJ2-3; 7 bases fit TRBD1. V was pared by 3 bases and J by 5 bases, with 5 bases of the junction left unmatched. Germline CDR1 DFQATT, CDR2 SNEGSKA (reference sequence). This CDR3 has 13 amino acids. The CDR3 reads CSASTGARDTQYF. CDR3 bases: TGCAGTGCTAGTACAGGGGCCAGAGATACGCAGTATTTT.

CDR3 in DNA: TGTGCCAGCAGCGTAGGTGGCAGGGCAGACTATGGCTACACCTTC. Translated: CASSVGGRADYGYTF. This chain uses TRBV9 with TRBJ1-2; possible D gene TRBD1, 5 bases. V dropped 0 bases and J dropped 3 bases, with 12 bases sitting between them. The CDR3 consists of 15 residues. Germline V lookup: CDR1 SGDLS, CDR2 YYNGEE.

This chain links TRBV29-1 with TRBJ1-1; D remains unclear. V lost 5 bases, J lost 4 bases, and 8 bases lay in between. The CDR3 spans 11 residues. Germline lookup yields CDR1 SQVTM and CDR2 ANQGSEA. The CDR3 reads CSVQSATEAFF. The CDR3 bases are TGCAGCGTTCAATCAGCCACTGAAGCTTTCTTT.

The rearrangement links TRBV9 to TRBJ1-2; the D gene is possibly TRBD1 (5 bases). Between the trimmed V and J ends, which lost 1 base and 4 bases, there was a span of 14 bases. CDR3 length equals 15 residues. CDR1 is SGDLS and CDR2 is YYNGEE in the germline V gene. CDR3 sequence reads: CASSVYGAFSYGYTF. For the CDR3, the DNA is TGTGCCAGCAGCGTATACGGGGCCTTCTCCTATGGCTACACCTTC.

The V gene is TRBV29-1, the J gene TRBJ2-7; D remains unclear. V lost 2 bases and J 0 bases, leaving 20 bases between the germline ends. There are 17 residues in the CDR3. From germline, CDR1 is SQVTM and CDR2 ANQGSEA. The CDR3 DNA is TGCAGCGTTGAAAGGTTCGCGGACCGGAAGAACTCCTACGAGCAGTACTTC. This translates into CSVERFADRKNSYEQYF.

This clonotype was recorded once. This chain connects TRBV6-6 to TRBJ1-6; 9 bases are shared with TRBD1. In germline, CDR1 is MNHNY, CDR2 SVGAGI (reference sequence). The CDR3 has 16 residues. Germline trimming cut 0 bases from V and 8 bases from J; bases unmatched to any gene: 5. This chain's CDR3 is CASSYSIRDRDSPLHF. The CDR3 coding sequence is TGTGCCAGCAGTTACTCGATCCGGGACAGGGATTCACCCCTCCACTTT.

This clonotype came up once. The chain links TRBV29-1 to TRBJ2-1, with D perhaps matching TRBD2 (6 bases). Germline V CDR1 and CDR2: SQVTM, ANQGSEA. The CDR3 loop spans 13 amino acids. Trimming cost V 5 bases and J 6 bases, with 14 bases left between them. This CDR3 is CSVTFGRGNEQFF. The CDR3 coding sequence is TGCAGCGTTACCTTTGGGCGGGGCAATGAGCAGTTCTTC.

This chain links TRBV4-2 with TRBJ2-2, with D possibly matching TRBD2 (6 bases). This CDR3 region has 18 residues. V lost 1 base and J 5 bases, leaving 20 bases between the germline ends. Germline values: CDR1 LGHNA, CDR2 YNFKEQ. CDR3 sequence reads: CASSQAGVFPALTGELFF. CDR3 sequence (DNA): TGTGCCAGCAGCCAAGCGGGGGTGTTCCCAGCCTTGACCGGGGAGCTGTTTTTT.

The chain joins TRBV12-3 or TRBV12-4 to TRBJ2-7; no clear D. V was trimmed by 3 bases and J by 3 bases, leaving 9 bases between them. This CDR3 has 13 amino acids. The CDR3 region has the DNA TGTGCCAGCAGTTTGCTTAGCTACTACGAGCAGTACTTC. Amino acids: CASSLLSYYEQYF.

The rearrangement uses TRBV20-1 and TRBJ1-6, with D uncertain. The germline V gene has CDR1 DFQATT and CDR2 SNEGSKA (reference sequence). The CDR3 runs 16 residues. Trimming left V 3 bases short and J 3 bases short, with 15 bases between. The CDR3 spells CSARSAQNNYNSPLHF. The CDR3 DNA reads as TGCAGTGCTAGGTCGGCACAGAATAACTATAATTCACCCCTCCACTTT.

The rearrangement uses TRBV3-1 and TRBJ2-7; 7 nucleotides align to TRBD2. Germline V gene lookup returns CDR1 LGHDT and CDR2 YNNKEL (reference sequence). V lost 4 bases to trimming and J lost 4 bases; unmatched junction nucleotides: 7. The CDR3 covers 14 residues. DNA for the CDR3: TGTGCCAGCAGCCGGGGCGGGAGATCGTACGAGCAGTACTTC. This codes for CASSRGGRSYEQYF.

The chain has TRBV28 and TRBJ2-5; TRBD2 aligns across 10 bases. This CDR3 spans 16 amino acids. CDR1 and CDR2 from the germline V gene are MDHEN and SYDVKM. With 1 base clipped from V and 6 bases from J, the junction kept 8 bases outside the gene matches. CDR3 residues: CASSLLALAGDQTQYF. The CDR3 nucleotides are TGTGCCAGCAGTTTATTGGCCCTAGCGGGAGATCAGACCCAGTACTTC.

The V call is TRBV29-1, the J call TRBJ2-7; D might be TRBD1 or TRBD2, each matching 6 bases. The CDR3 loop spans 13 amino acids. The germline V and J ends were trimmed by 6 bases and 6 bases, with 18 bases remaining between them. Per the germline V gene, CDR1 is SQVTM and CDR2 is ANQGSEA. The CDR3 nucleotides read TGCAGCGTATTCCGCAGGGGACTCCCCGAGCAGTACTTC. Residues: CSVFRRGLPEQYF.

This chain's CDR3 is CATSRDRTSTDTQYF. The CDR3 DNA reads TGTGCCACCAGCAGAGATAGGACAAGCACAGATACGCAGTATTTT. The chain combines TRBV15 with TRBJ2-3; tentatively, D is TRBD1 (5 bases). Trimming shortened V by 0 bases and J by 0 bases, and 7 bases separated the two germline ends. The CDR3 is made up of 15 amino acids. Germline values: CDR1 LNHNV, CDR2 YYDKDF (reference sequence).

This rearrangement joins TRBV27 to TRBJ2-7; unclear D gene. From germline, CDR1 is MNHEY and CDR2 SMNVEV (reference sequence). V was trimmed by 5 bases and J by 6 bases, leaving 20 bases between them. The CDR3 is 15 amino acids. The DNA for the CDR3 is TGTGCCAGCAGTGCACGGCTGGGCAGCGCGAGCGAGCAGTACTTC. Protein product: CASSARLGSASEQYF.

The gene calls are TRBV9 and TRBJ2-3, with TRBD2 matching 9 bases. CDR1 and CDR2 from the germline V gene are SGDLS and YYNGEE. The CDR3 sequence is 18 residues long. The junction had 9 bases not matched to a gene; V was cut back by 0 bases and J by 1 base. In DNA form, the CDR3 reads TGTGCCAGCAGCGTAGCGGGTAGCGGGAGTTTTCGCACAGATACGCAGTATTTT. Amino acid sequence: CASSVAGSGSFRTDTQYF. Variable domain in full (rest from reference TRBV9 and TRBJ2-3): DSGVTQTPKHLITATGQRVTLRCSPRSGDLSVYWYQQSLDQGLQFLIQYYNGEERAKGNILERFSAQQFPDLHSELNLSSLELGDSALYFCASSVAGSGSFRTDTQYFGPGTRLTVL.

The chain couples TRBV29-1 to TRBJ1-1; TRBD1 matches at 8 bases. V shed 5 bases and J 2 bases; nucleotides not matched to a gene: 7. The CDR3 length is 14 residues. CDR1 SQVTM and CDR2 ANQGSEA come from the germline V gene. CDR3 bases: TGCAGCGTTAGGCGGGGACAGGCTAACACTGAAGCTTTCTTT. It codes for CSVRRGQANTEAFF.

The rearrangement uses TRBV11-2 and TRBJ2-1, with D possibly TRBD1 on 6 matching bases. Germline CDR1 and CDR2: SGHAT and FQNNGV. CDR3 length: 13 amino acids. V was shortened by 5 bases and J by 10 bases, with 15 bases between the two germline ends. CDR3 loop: CASSTLQGREQFF. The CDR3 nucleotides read TGTGCCAGCAGCACTTTACAGGGAAGGGAGCAGTTCTTC.

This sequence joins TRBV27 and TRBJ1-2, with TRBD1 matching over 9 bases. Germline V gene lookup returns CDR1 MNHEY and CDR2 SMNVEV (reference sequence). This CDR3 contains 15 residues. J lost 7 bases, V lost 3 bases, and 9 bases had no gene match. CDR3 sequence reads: CASSFIGGTGFGYTF. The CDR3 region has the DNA TGTGCCAGCAGTTTTATTGGTGGGACAGGGTTTGGCTACACCTTC.

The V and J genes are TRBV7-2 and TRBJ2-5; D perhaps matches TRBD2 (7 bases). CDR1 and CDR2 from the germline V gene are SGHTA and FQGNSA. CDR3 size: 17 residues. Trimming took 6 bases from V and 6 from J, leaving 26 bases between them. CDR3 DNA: TGTGCCAGCAGTCCTACTAAGCTGGGGGGGGGCACGAAGACCCAGTACTTC. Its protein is CASSPTKLGGGTKTQYF. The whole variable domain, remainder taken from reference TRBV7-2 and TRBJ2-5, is GAGVSQSPSNKVTEKGKDVELRCDPISGHTALYWYRQSLGQGLEFLIYFQGNSAPDKSGLPSDRFSAERTGGSVSTLTIQRTQQEDSAVYLCASSPTKLGGGTKTQYFGPGTRLLVL.

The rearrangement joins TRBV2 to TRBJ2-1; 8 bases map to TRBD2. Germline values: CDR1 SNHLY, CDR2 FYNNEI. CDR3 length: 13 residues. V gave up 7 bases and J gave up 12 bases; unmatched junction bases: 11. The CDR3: CASNPQAGVTQFF. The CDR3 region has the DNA TGTGCCAGCAATCCCCAAGCGGGAGTAACGCAGTTCTTC.

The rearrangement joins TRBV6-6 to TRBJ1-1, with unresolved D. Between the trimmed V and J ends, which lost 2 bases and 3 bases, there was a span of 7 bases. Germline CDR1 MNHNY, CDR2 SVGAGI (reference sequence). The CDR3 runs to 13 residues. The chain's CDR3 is CASSYRYHTEAFF. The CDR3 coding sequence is TGTGCCAGCAGTTACCGGTATCACACTGAAGCTTTCTTT.

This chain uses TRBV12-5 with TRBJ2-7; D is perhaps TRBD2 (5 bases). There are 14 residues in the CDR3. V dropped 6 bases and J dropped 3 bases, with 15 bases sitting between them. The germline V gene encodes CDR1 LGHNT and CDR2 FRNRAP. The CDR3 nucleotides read TGTGCTAGTGGCGAGGGTGGCCTCCGCTACGAGCAGTACTTC. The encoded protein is CASGEGGLRYEQYF. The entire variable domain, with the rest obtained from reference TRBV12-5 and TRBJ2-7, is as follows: DARVTQTPRHKVTEMGQEVTMRCQPILGHNTVFWYRQTMMQGLELLAYFRNRAPLDDSGMPKDRFSAEMPDATLATLKIQPSEPRDSAVYFCASGEGGLRYEQYFGPGTRLTVT.

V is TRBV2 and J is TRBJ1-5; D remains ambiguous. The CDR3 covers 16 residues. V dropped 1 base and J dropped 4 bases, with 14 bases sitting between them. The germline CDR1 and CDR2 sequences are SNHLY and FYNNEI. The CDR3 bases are TGTGCCAGCAGTGAAGGATCGAACCCTTATAATCAGCCCCAGCATTTT. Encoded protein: CASSEGSNPYNQPQHF.

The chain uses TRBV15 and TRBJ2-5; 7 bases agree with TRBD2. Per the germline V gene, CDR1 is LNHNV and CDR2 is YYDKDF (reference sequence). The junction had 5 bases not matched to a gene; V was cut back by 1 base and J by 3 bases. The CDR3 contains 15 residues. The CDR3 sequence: CATSRVAGAKETQYF. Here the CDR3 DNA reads TGTGCCACCAGCAGAGTCGCGGGAGCGAAAGAGACCCAGTACTTC.

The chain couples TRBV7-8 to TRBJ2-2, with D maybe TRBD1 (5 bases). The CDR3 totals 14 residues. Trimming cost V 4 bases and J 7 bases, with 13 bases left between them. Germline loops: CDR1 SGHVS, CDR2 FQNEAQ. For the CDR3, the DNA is TGTGCCAGCAGCTCCCTCAGGGTTGGCGGGGAGCTGTTTTTT. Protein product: CASSSLRVGGELFF.

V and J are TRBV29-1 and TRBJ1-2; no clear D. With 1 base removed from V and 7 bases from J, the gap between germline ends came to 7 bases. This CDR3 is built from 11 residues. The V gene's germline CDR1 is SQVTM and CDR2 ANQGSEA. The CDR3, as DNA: TGCAGCGTTGAAGCGGGAACTGGCTACACCTTC. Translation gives CSVEAGTGYTF.